This TCR beta chain comes out of a study of T cells in Graves' hyperthyroidism and ophthalmopathy. General study points: Most thyroid clonotypes expanded above 0.001 were also detected in blood. Researchers report that a 13 V-J model separated ophthalmopathy from stable hyperthyroidism.

If no ophthalmopathy progression occurred within 18 months, Graves' hyperthyroidism was stable. Criteria for exclusion of patients were uncontrolled infection, other autoimmune disease, pregnancy or lactation. This clonotype was detected only a few times. Its antigen is still unknown. From RNA transcripts, TCR beta CDR3 regions were amplified. The TCR CDR3 first-round RT-PCR relied on the HTBI primer set. TCRdb re-called the multiplex PCR reads with MiXCR, one entry per CDR3 protein. The sample shows about 840,000 distinct CDR3 sequences, roughly 40% of them seen only once. CDR1 SGHTA and CDR2 FQGNSA come from the germline V gene. Trimming shortened V by 1 base and J by 0 bases, and 10 bases separated the two germline ends. CDR3 size: 17 residues.

The sequence was collected from a man aged 18 to 30 with Graves' hyperthyroidism. The specimen was blood. The chain uses TRBV7-2 and TRBJ2-6; D ambiguous. In nucleotides, the CDR3 is TGTGCCAGCAGCTTAGGGTCGAGACTCTCTGGGGCCAACGTCCTGACTTTC. Protein sequence: CASSLGSRLSGANVLTF.